What follows describes a single T cell receptor (beta chain). It lacks a known antigen. There are no base qualities to consult, and no much larger clone falls within one base. This entry comes from a study of cytomegalovirus exposure and HLA in healthy donors (TCRdb year 2017). With respect to the entire study: In an earlier analysis of some 610 of the donors, 276 Gb of sequence data and approximately 120 million unique TCR beta sequences from roughly 200 million T cells were reported. Alongside the repertoire data, information on donor age, sex, ethnicity and CMV serostatus was compiled. In an earlier analysis of around 540 of the donors, high-throughput TCR beta sequencing was used to judge whether each TCR beta V gene segment behaved as functional or pseudogenic. Both class I and class II loci were covered by HLA typing, at four-digit resolution. Roughly 290 gigabases of sequencing data and approximately 91 million unique TCR sequences made up an early release that covered nearly 650 HLA-typed donors. About 5 DR-DQ haplotypes were handled as single units for association and clustering, since linkage in the cohort was strong. All discovery cohort repertoires had been generated on a single sequencing platform. A later genetic analysis used genome-wide SNP genotypes for about 60% of the roughly 700 donors, treating that subset as a discovery cohort. The study aimed to test whether cataloging public T cell receptors could reveal signatures of past pathogen exposure. In the later analysis, no new phenotypic data were used to find candidate immune exposures; instead, reliance was placed on TCR beta sequences and their occurrence across donors. Among some 400 genotyped donors of the cohort, an average of approximately 240,000 unique TCR beta nucleotide sequences was sequenced per donor, of which about 20% were non-productive. A later analysis re-examined previously published TCR beta repertoires from hundreds of donors and added high-resolution HLA genotyping to investigate patterns of TCR occurrence. To predict cytomegalovirus infection status, the study combined high-throughput TCR immunosequencing, statistical association of individual TCRs with disease status, and machine learning. The T cell repertoires of 666 subjects were profiled by immunosequencing and related to cytomegalovirus serostatus. The number of donors typed differed by locus, with roughly 629-640 for A, B, C, DRB1 and DQB1, about 500 for DQA1, 600 to 610 for DPA1, and roughly 450 for DPB1. Along with the roughly 710-subject first cohort, a separate validation cohort of about 110 different subjects was used. Of the roughly 430 genotyped donors, 65% to 90% fell in the genetic ancestry cluster associated with self-reported Caucasian donors. Study-level results and caveats: While some public TCRs were present in many individuals, most TCR sequences turned up only very rarely across donors. Only TCR beta chains were sequenced in this cohort, and the absence of alpha or paired-chain data limited detectable features. The sequencing pipeline was judged likely to have produced a cluster of highly shared sequence variants as a technical artifact. According to a later analysis, most CMV-associated TCR beta chains appeared to be HLA-restricted, and the HLA associations seemed to be driven largely by CMV exposure. Sequencing depth was assumed to be roughly uniform across donors in the presence/absence analyses, though that assumption may not hold. Some IMGT-functional V segments, including TRBV6-2 and TRBV6-3, could not be distinguished by the 87-base-pair reads and were therefore excluded. When HLA alleles, especially DR and DQ, strongly co-occurred, attributing TCR associations to individual alleles was difficult. Cytomegalovirus status was reported to be diagnosed by the classifier with high specificity and sensitivity in both the original and validation cohorts. A later genetic analysis associated a missense DCLRE1C variant with V-gene and J-gene trimming of TCR beta chains, and an independent cohort replicated the association. The authors suggested that the approach could potentially be generalized to other disease states and immunological phenotypes. In the study, some 160 TCR beta chains were listed as associated with cytomegalovirus. Correlated functional status among segregating V segments might reflect linkage disequilibrium, but an unknown experimental factor could not be ruled out. Because some donors lacked HLA typing at each locus, the association tests relied only on the typed subset. Specific HLA alleles were associated with about 17,000 TCR beta sequences at a false discovery rate of 0.05 in a later analysis. Over 15 rarely observed V segments, including chromosome 9 orphons, were excluded from the earlier analysis of approximately 500 of the donors because counts were too low. A later analysis found that TCR association rates varied across HLA loci, with DRB1 alleles showing the most associated TCRs and HLA-C alleles the fewest. Several of the top co-occurrence clusters appeared to be linked to parvovirus B19, influenza, CMV and Epstein-Barr virus, according to a later analysis. A further reported finding was that TCR beta sequences accurately predicted the HLA-A and HLA-B alleles for most subjects in the first cohort. An earlier analysis of approximately 600 of the donors showed that most TCR beta V segments appeared in productive rearrangements either about 87% or about 30% of the time, which broadly matched IMGT annotations. In a later analysis, HLA-associated TCR beta chains were found to be more clonally expanded and to have lower generation probabilities than equally common non-associated chains. In a later genetic analysis, fewer N-insertions in productive TCRs were reported among donors in an Asian-associated ancestry cluster than the approximately 670-donor mean. A few of the identified cytomegalovirus-associated TCR beta chains were confirmed in vitro to be specific for cytomegalovirus antigens. CMV serostatus was the only immune exposure information available for the cohort.

Library generation was performed with the immunoSEQ multiplex PCR assay. The multiplex PCR relied on a mix of 60 forward primers for TCR Vbeta segments and 13 reverse primers for TCR Jbeta segments. A multiplex PCR assay on genomic DNA amplified the CDR3 region of rearranged TCR beta genes. The Illumina HiSeq System was used to sequence the amplified TCR beta libraries as 87-base-pair reads. The study's own analysis went as follows. In a later analysis, about 80 million unique TCR beta chains were counted across the 500 to 700 repertoires, and around 10 million of these chains were shared by at least two donors. Raw reads were error-corrected and collapsed into unique sequences by a nearest-neighbor algorithm in which closely related sequences were merged to remove PCR and sequencing errors. Alignment of CDR3 sequences to IMGT reference sequences was used to assign V, D and J gene segments. For a sequence to be retained, a match of at least six nucleotides was required to both a V gene segment and a J gene segment. Rearrangements were classified as productive when the CDR3 lacked stop codons and remained in frame with V and J, and all other rearrangements were classified as non-productive. CDR3 was defined by IMGT convention, running from the second conserved V-encoded cysteine to the conserved J-encoded phenylalanine. In an earlier analysis of just under 600 of the donors, sequences lacking an unambiguous match to a single V gene segment were excluded. An earlier analysis of 500 to 700 of the donors classified V segments as functional when productive rearrangements were above 56.7% and as segregating when the standard deviation between donors was above 5%. A statistical classification framework was built for diagnosing cytomegalovirus status from the catalog of TCR beta chain sequences. A later analysis assigned V and J genes by comparing TCR nucleotide sequences with IMGT/GENE-DB human TR gene sequences. The TCRdist pipeline was used in a later analysis to assign CDR3 sequences and most-parsimonious VDJ recombination scenarios. In a later analysis, each TCR beta chain was defined by its CDR3 amino acid sequence together with its V-gene family, and reads without a unique V-gene family were excluded. In a later analysis, approximately 640 highly shared, low-generation-probability nucleotide sequences were removed to address suspected cross-contamination and a sequencing artifact. In a later analysis, a clonal expansion index was calculated for each public chain from normalized within-repertoire ranks of inferred template counts. A later analysis computed generation probabilities with a VDJ recombination model fitted to out-of-frame rearrangements, and checked the results against IGoR. Hypergeometric tests were used in a later analysis to score TCR-TCR, TCR-HLA and TCR-CMV co-occurrence, with a repertoire-size bias correction applied to the TCR pairs. To estimate false discovery rates, a later analysis permuted the HLA or CMV assignments 20 times. In a later analysis, co-occurring TCRs were grouped with DBSCAN, and TCRdist sequence similarity was added when clustering was performed within HLA-allele-positive subsets. For co-occurrence clustering, repertoires with fewer than 30,000 or more than 120,000 public chains were excluded, along with five repertoires with anomalous nucleotide sharing. Not all clones reach the TCRdb copy of this immuneACCESS table, which keeps in-frame sequences only. Checked studies attribute under half of the gap to unresolved V genes and leave the rest unexplained. For V, J and clone size, that table is used; D and trimming come from the DNA. The sample table records about 93,000 clones; roughly four fifths of these occur just once. The ten largest clones represent 0.57% of the sample.

V is cut by 2 bases and J by 0 bases, and the space between the germline ends is 17 bases. The cysteine opens and the phenylalanine closes a CDR3 of 18 amino acids. Kept here is only the CDR3 DNA, which spans 54 bases and is read in frame from base 1. The germline V gene yields MDHEN for CDR1 and SYDVKM for CDR2. In total, roughly 710 healthy bone marrow donors made up the cohort. Cohort members were all nominally healthy when sampled, although unrecorded immune exposures were likely present. The donor tested CMV seronegative and was one of the 352 seronegative cohort members. A peripheral blood sample was collected from each donor, and TCR beta sequencing was performed on peripheral blood mononuclear cells. Genomic DNA extraction from the blood cell samples was performed with the Qiagen DNeasy Blood Extraction Kit.

Sample: PBMCs. The chain uses TRBV28 and TRBJ1-3; the D segment cannot be called with confidence. This receptor was taken from a man aged 25-40 years in good health and CMV-seronegative. The bases are TGTGCCAGCAGTTTAAGGATTTGGAGCAGAAGCTCTGGAAACACCATATATTTT. This sequence encodes CASSLRIWSRSSGNTIYF.